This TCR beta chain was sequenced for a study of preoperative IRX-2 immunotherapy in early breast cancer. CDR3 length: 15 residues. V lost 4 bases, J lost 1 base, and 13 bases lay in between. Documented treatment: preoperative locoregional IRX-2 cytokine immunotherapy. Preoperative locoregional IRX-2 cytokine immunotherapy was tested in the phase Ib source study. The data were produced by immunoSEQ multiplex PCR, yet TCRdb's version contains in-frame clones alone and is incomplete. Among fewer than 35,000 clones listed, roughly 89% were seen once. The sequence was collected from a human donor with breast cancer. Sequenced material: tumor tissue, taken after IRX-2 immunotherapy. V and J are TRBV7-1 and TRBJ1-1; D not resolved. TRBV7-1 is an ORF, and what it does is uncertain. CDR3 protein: CASSLALGSNTEAFF. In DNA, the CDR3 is TGTGCCAGCAGCTTAGCGCTGGGCTCGAACACTGAAGCTTTCTTT.